Each of the 29 T cell receptor beta chains below was sequenced from the same sample in a study of blood T cell repertoires in COVID-19. Using immunoSEQ multiplex PCR, the repertoire was profiled, and TCRdb retains in-frame clones only, with some absent. This sample carries roughly 58,000 clones, 70% to 80% of them seen once, and the ten largest clones take over 20%. Sequenced input: peripheral blood. The receptor source for this set is a man aged 50-60 years with active or convalescent COVID-19.

This clone was observed a few times. V is TRBV7-6 and J is TRBJ1-5; 7 nucleotides match TRBD1. V shed 2 bases and J 2 bases; nucleotides not matched to a gene: 0. This CDR3 region has 14 residues. CDR1 and CDR2 from the germline V gene are SGHVS and FNYEAQ. This CDR3 is CASSLQGGNQPQHF. CDR3 sequence (DNA): TGTGCCAGCAGCTTACAGGGGGGCAATCAGCCCCAGCATTTT.

This clone was detected only once. The chain links TRBV5-6 to TRBJ1-1; 7 bases are shared with TRBD1. CDR1 SGHDT and CDR2 YYEEEE come from the germline V gene. Trimming at V came to 1 base and at J to 6 bases, leaving 9 bases not matched to a gene. CDR3 length: 15 amino acids. The CDR3 is CASSLTGTVNSEAFF. CDR3 in DNA: TGTGCCAGCAGCTTGACCGGGACAGTAAACTCTGAAGCTTTCTTT.

The V gene is TRBV3-1 (or the pseudogene TRBV3-2), the J gene TRBJ1-5; D is possibly TRBD1 (6 bases). CDR1 is LGHDT, CDR2 YNNKEL, per germline (reference sequence). Trimming shortened V by 3 bases and J by 7 bases, and 10 bases separated the two germline ends. The CDR3 is 13 residues long. CDR3 sequence: CASSQGARQPQHF. In nucleotides, the CDR3 is TGTGCCAGCAGCCAGGGGGCGCGGCAGCCCCAGCATTTT.

This clone appeared a few times. V is TRBV29-1 and J is TRBJ1-2; maybe TRBD1 (6 bases). The V and J ends lost 5 bases and 2 bases respectively, with 12 bases between them. This CDR3 comprises 13 residues. Per germline, CDR1 SQVTM and CDR2 ANQGSEA. DNA of the CDR3: TGCAGCGTTCAAGGGGGGGAAAACTATGGCTACACCTTC. Protein product: CSVQGGENYGYTF.

The chain links TRBV9 to TRBJ1-3; D is perhaps TRBD1 (5 bases). CDR3 length: 15 residues. The V and J ends lost 0 bases and 3 bases respectively, with 10 bases between them. The germline V gene encodes CDR1 SGDLS and CDR2 YYNGEE. The CDR3 loop is CASSVAGQGGNTIYF. The CDR3 DNA is TGTGCCAGCAGCGTAGCCGGGCAGGGTGGAAACACCATATATTTT.

The chain carries TRBV9 and TRBJ2-3; TRBD1 matches at 8 bases. With 7 bases clipped from V and 8 bases from J, the junction kept 12 bases outside the gene matches. Per the germline V gene, CDR1 is SGDLS and CDR2 is YYNGEE. The CDR3 contains 14 residues. In DNA form, the CDR3 reads TGTGCCAGCGGACCGGGACAGGCTCGGGGTACGCAGTATTTT. Protein product: CASGPGQARGTQYF.

This clone was seen just once. The chain joins TRBV6-5 to TRBJ1-2; TRBD1 matches 7 bases. The CDR3 length is 15 residues. Germline loops: CDR1 MNHEY, CDR2 SVGAGI. V was clipped by 6 bases and J by 2 bases; unmatched bases: 9. The CDR3 reads CASRTRGQYNYGYTF. As DNA, the CDR3 is TGTGCCAGCAGGACCCGGGGACAGTACAACTATGGCTACACCTTC.

The chain is built from TRBV5-5 and TRBJ2-5, with D unresolved. This CDR3 is built from 15 residues. V shed 2 bases and J shed 1 base, with 12 bases lying between them. Germline loops: CDR1 SGHKS, CDR2 YYEKEE (reference sequence). CDR3 loop: CASSLSLQFQETQYF. The DNA of the CDR3 is TGTGCCAGCAGCTTATCCCTGCAGTTCCAAGAGACCCAGTACTTC.

The chain links TRBV15 to TRBJ2-1; 7 bases align to TRBD2. From germline, CDR1 is LNHNV and CDR2 YYDKDF (reference sequence). The CDR3 sequence is 14 residues long. Germline trimming cut 5 bases from V and 0 bases from J; bases unmatched to any gene: 1. As DNA, the CDR3 is TGTGCCACCAGCCGGGACTACTCCTACAATGAGCAGTTCTTC. This encodes CATSRDYSYNEQFF.

This clone was seen once. The chain couples TRBV12-3 or TRBV12-4 to TRBJ2-5, with TRBD2 matching over 7 bases. V shed 5 bases and J 5 bases; nucleotides not matched to a gene: 5. This CDR3 is 13 amino acids long. This chain's CDR3 is CASSLWGGETQYF. The CDR3 DNA is TGTGCCAGCAGTCTATGGGGGGGGGAGACCCAGTACTTC.

The chain links TRBV6-6 to TRBJ2-4; D uncertain. The CDR3 covers 11 residues. From germline, CDR1 is MNHNY and CDR2 SVGAGI (reference sequence). Trimming pared 5 bases from V and 4 bases from J, leaving 3 bases between. Here the CDR3 DNA reads TGTGCCAGCAGTCCAAAAAACATTCAGTACTTC. It translates to CASSPKNIQYF.

The CDR3 region is CATSRESQGVFSDGGYTF. The CDR3 DNA sequence: TGTGCCACCAGCAGAGAGTCCCAGGGGGTTTTTTCCGACGGTGGCTACACCTTC. The chain links TRBV15 to TRBJ1-2; 7 nucleotides align to TRBD1. Germline CDR1 reads LNHNV; CDR2 reads YYDKDF (reference sequence). The CDR3 totals 18 residues. With V trimmed by 0 bases and J by 7 bases, 17 bases remained unmatched.

The chain has TRBV19 and TRBJ1-1, with D maybe TRBD1 (5 bases). Trimming removed 3 bases at V and 1 base at J, with 12 bases between. The CDR3 consists of 15 residues. Looked up from germline, CDR1 is LNHDA and CDR2 is SQIVND (reference sequence). CDR3 loop: CASSMLMGGNTEAFF. CDR3 sequence (DNA): TGTGCCAGTAGTATGTTGATGGGGGGGAACACTGAAGCTTTCTTT.

The chain links TRBV7-9 to TRBJ2-7; TRBD2 agrees at 9 bases. This CDR3 spans 15 amino acids. The germline CDR1 and CDR2 sequences are SEHNR and FQNEAQ (reference sequence). The V and J ends lost 7 bases and 3 bases, in that order; junction bases with no gene match: 10. CDR3 sequence: CASNRVLAGNYEQYF. The CDR3 coding sequence is TGTGCCAGCAACCGGGTCCTAGCGGGAAACTACGAGCAGTACTTC.

The chain combines TRBV7-2 with TRBJ2-3, with 8 bases identical to TRBD2. The V gene's germline CDR1 is SGHTA and CDR2 FQGNSA. The V gene end was trimmed by 4 bases and the J gene end by 8 bases; junction bases not matched to a gene: 8. The CDR3 is made up of 14 amino acids. CDR3 sequence (DNA): TGTGCCAGCAGCTCTACGTATAGCGGGACTACGCAGTATTTT. This translates into CASSSTYSGTTQYF. The full variable domain, rest sourced from reference TRBV7-2 and TRBJ2-3, is GAGVSQSPSNKVTEKGKDVELRCDPISGHTALYWYRQSLGQGLEFLIYFQGNSAPDKSGLPSDRFSAERTGGSVSTLTIQRTQQEDSAVYLCASSSTYSGTTQYFGPGTRLTVL.

Comment on this clone: In the same sample, other DNA sequences code for this CDR3. The V gene is TRBV11-2, the J gene TRBJ2-7, with 11 positions matching TRBD2. The germline CDR1 and CDR2 sequences are SGHAT and FQNNGV. J was trimmed by 9 bases and V by 4 bases; bases with no gene match: 5. The CDR3 extends over 13 amino acids. Here the CDR3 DNA reads TGTGCCAGCAGCTCTGGACTAGCGGGCTGGCAGTACTTC. As protein: CASSSGLAGWQYF.

This clone showed up many times. This sequence joins TRBV29-1 and TRBJ2-7; possible D gene TRBD2, 7 bases. The germline CDR1 and CDR2 sequences are SQVTM and ANQGSEA. Trimming took off 4 bases at V and 6 bases at J, with 10 bases between the two ends. This CDR3 spans 11 amino acids. The CDR3 is CSVAGGGEQYF. CDR3 coding DNA: TGCAGCGTTGCGGGGGGCGGCGAGCAGTACTTC.

The chain couples TRBV7-7 to TRBJ2-3; 7 bases map to TRBD2. Germline loops: CDR1 SSHAT, CDR2 FNYEAQ (reference sequence). The CDR3 has 16 residues. J lost 3 bases, V lost 5 bases, and 11 bases had no gene match. The CDR3 sequence: CASSPLGRGGTDTQYF. CDR3 DNA: TGTGCCAGCAGCCCCCTAGGGAGGGGAGGGACAGATACGCAGTATTTT.

The V gene is TRBV5-1, the J gene TRBJ1-2; D might be TRBD1 (6 bases). Germline CDR1 reads SGHRS; CDR2 reads YFSETQ. The V gene lost 2 bases and the J gene lost 6 bases, with 11 bases spanning the gap. CDR3 size: 13 residues. CDR3 protein: CASSFGAGDGYTF. The DNA of the CDR3 is TGCGCCAGCAGCTTTGGAGCAGGGGATGGCTACACCTTC.

The chain couples TRBV3-1 (or the pseudogene TRBV3-2) to TRBJ1-5; D unclear. V was clipped by 0 bases and J by 4 bases, with 10 bases between them. Germline CDR1 LGHDT, CDR2 YNNKEL (reference sequence). The length of the CDR3 is 15 residues. The DNA for the CDR3 is TGTGCCAGCAGCCAAGATGTTACTCCGAATCAGCCCCAGCATTTT. Its protein product is CASSQDVTPNQPQHF.

V and J are TRBV15 and TRBJ1-5; 7 positions agree with TRBD1. The CDR3 totals 14 residues. Trimming took 5 bases from V and 4 from J; bases not matched to a gene: 5. The V gene's germline CDR1 is LNHNV and CDR2 YYDKDF (reference sequence). The CDR3 DNA sequence: TGTGCCACCAGCGTCGGGACAGAGAATCAGCCCCAGCATTTT. Residues: CATSVGTENQPQHF.

The J gene is TRBJ2-5, the V gene TRBV7-8; 10 bases map to TRBD1. Trimming at V came to 5 bases and at J to 3 bases, leaving 9 bases not matched to a gene. This CDR3 is 16 amino acids long. Germline-derived CDR1 and CDR2 are SGHVS and FQNEAQ. The CDR3 protein is CASSARWTGGKETQYF. CDR3 nucleotides: TGTGCCAGCAGCGCTAGATGGACAGGGGGAAAAGAGACCCAGTACTTC.

The chain has TRBV7-4 and TRBJ1-3; D possibly corresponds to TRBD1 (6 bases). The CDR3 runs to 17 residues. Germline-derived CDR1 and CDR2 are SGHVT and SQSDAQ. V lost 3 bases, J lost 0 bases, and 15 bases lay in between. CDR3: CASSFRDKLYSGNTIYF. The CDR3 nucleotides read TGTGCCAGCAGCTTCCGGGACAAATTATACTCTGGAAACACCATATATTTT.

This clone was seen a handful of times. This rearrangement joins TRBV5-6 to TRBJ1-2; tentative D call: TRBD1 (6 bases). Germline V gene sequence: CDR1 SGHDT, CDR2 YYEEEE. Trimming removed 4 bases from V and 1 base from J, with 11 bases in between. The CDR3 loop spans 14 amino acids. This CDR3 is CASSMIQGNYGYTF. CDR3 coding DNA: TGTGCCAGCAGCATGATACAGGGTAACTATGGCTACACCTTC. Drawing the rest from reference TRBV5-6 and TRBJ1-2, the complete variable domain is DAGVTQSPTHLIKTRGQQVTLRCSPKSGHDTVSWYQQALGQGPQFIFQYYEEEERQRGNFPDRFSGHQFPNYSSELNVNALLLGDSALYLCASSMIQGNYGYTFGSGTRLTVV.

This chain uses TRBV5-5 with TRBJ2-7; TRBD2 is a possible D gene (6 bases). Between the trimmed V and J ends, which lost 3 bases and 0 bases, there was a span of 16 bases. Germline values: CDR1 SGHKS, CDR2 YYEKEE (reference sequence). The CDR3 runs 16 residues. This chain's CDR3 is CASSSISGFVSYEQYF. The CDR3 DNA is TGTGCCAGCAGCTCCATTAGCGGTTTCGTCTCCTACGAGCAGTACTTC.

Here the CDR3 DNA reads TGTGCCACCAGCACGCGGGGGGAAATCTACGAGCAGTACTTC. The encoded protein is CATSTRGEIYEQYF. V gene TRBV6-5 combines with J gene TRBJ2-7; 8 bases are a match to TRBD2. Germline V gene data show CDR1 as MNHEY and CDR2 as SVGAGI. The CDR3 totals 14 residues. Trimming cost V 10 bases and J 3 bases; bases outside gene matches: 11.

This clone was seen a single time. The chain joins TRBV2 to TRBJ1-5; 9 bases align to TRBD1. CDR1 and CDR2 (germline): SNHLY, FYNNEI. J lost 4 bases, V lost 1 base, and 5 bases had no gene match. The CDR3 is 16 amino acids. CDR3 protein: CASSEDRGQGNQPQHF. As DNA, the CDR3 is TGTGCCAGCAGTGAAGATCGTGGACAGGGGAATCAGCCCCAGCATTTT.

The rearrangement links TRBV29-1 to TRBJ2-5, with D hard to call. CDR1 is SQVTM and CDR2 is ANQGSEA in the germline V gene. The V end lost 3 bases, the J end lost 7 bases, and 15 bases lay between the germline ends. The CDR3 contains 13 residues. CDR3 in DNA: TGCAGCGTTGAGACATCCCCCCGCCCGACCCAGTACTTC. It encodes CSVETSPRPTQYF. Full variable domain (remainder filled in from reference TRBV29-1 and TRBJ2-5): SAVISQKPSRDICQRGTSLTIQCQVDSQVTMMFWYRQQPGQSLTLIATANQGSEATYESGFVIDKFPISRPNLTFSTLTVSNMSPEDSSIYLCSVETSPRPTQYFGPGTRLLVL.

The chain links TRBV12-5 to TRBJ1-5, with TRBD1 as a possible D gene (5 bases). The V gene's germline CDR1 is LGHNT and CDR2 FRNRAP. The CDR3 has 15 residues. V lost 3 bases and J lost 7, with 16 bases in between. The chain's CDR3 is CASGLGDSHDQPQHF. The CDR3 DNA follows: TGTGCTAGTGGTTTAGGTGACAGTCATGACCAGCCCCAGCATTTT.